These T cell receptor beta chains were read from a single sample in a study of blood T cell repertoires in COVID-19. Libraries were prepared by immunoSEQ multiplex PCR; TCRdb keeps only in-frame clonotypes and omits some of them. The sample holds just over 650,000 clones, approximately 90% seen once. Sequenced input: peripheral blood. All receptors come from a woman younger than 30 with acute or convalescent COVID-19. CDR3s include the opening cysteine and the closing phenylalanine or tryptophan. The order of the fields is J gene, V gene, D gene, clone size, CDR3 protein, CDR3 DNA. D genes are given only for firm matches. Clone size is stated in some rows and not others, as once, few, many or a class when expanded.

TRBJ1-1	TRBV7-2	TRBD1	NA	CASSFVGGVSTEAFF	TGTGCCAGCAGCTTCGTAGGGGGCGTTAGCACTGAAGCTTTCTTT
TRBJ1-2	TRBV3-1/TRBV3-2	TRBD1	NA	CASSQEGTGYGYTF	TGTGCCAGCAGCCAAGAAGGGACAGGCTATGGCTACACCTTC
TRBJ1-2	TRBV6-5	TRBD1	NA	CASSFTHRGDYGYTF	TGTGCCAGCAGCTTTACTCACAGGGGAGACTATGGCTACACCTTC
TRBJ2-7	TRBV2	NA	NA	CASSPSQGKHEQYF	TGTGCCAGCAGCCCGAGTCAGGGGAAGCACGAGCAGTACTTC
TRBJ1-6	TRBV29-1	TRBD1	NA	CSARDRDNSPLHF	TGCAGCGCCCGGGACAGGGATAATTCACCCCTCCACTTT
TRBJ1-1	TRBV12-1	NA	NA	CASNPYRERTEAFF	TGTGCCAGCAACCCCTACAGGGAGCGGACTGAAGCTTTCTTT
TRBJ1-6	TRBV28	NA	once	CASGGAGTGNSPLHF	TGTGCCAGCGGAGGGGCGGGGACGGGGAATTCACCCCTCCACTTT
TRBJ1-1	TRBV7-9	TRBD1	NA	CASTFAAGGTGAFF	TGTGCCAGCACCTTCGCGGCAGGGGGCACAGGGGCTTTCTTT
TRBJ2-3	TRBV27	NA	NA	CASSLLGLWTDTQYF	TGTGCCAGCAGTTTATTGGGACTGTGGACAGATACGCAGTATTTT
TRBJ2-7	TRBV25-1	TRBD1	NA	CASSEWDRVYEQYF	TGTGCCAGCAGTGAATGGGACAGGGTGTACGAGCAGTACTTC
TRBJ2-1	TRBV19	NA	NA	CASGTGPSNEQFF	TGTGCCAGTGGAACAGGGCCAAGCAATGAGCAGTTCTTC
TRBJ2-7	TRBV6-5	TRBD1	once	CASRKRTGGGEQYF	TGTGCCAGCAGGAAGAGGACAGGGGGCGGCGAGCAGTACTTC
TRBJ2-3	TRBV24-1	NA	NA	CATSDLQAPYTDTQYF	TGTGCCACCAGTGATTTGCAAGCGCCATACACAGATACGCAGTATTTT
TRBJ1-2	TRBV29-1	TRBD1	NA	CSVPTRDRDYGYTF	TGCAGCGTACCAACCCGGGACAGGGACTATGGCTACACCTTC
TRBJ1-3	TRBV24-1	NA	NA	CATSDATQGIAGNTIYF	TGTGCCACCAGTGATGCCACACAGGGAATCGCTGGAAACACCATATATTTT
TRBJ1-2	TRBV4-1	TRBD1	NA	CASSGQDRGATLTYYGYTF	TGCGCCTCCTCCGGCCAAGACAGGGGGGCGACTTTAACTTACTATGGCTACACCTTC
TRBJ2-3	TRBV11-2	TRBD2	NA	CASSLLEGAGGAVDTQYF	TGTGCCAGCAGCTTACTAGAGGGTGCGGGGGGGGCAGTAGATACGCAGTATTTT
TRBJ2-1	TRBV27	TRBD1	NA	CASSWDRTYNEQFF	TGTGCCAGCAGTTGGGACAGGACCTACAATGAGCAGTTCTTC
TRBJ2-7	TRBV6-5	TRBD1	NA	CASSPPGQGAYEQYF	TGTGCCAGCAGTCCCCCGGGACAGGGAGCCTACGAGCAGTACTTC
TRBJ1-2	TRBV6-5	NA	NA	CASSYSMGLYGYTF	TGTGCCAGCAGTTACTCGATGGGCCTCTATGGCTACACCTTC
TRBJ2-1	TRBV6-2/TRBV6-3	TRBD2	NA	CASSYSSGGVYNEQFF	TGTGCCAGCAGTTACTCAAGCGGGGGGGTATACAATGAGCAGTTCTTC
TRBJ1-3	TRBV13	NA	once	CASTLGRGLGNTIYF	TGTGCCAGCACCCTCGGGAGGGGCCTTGGAAACACCATATATTTT
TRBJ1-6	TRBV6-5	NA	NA	CASRKGDNSPLHF	TGTGCCAGCCGCAAGGGAGATAATTCACCCCTCCACTTT
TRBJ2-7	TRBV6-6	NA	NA	CASSPFYEQYF	TGTGCCAGCAGCCCTTTTTACGAGCAGTACTTC
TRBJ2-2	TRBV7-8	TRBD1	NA	CASSLRGQVEVNTGELFF	TGTGCCAGCAGCTTACGGGGACAGGTAGAAGTTAACACCGGGGAGCTGTTTTTT
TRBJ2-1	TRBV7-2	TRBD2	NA	CASSSSGGADEQFF	TGTGCCAGCAGCTCTAGCGGGGGGGCAGATGAGCAGTTCTTC
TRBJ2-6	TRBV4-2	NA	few	CASSQEGGAGANVLTF	TGTGCCAGCAGCCAAGAAGGGGGGGCTGGGGCCAACGTCCTGACTTTC
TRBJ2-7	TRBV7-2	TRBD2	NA	CATDPTSGGEGYF	TGTGCCACCGACCCGACTAGCGGGGGGGAGGGGTACTTC
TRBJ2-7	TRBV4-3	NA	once	CASSPRGSSYEQYF	TGCGCCAGCAGCCCCCGGGGGAGCTCCTACGAGCAGTACTTC
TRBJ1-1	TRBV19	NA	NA	CASSISVAEAFF	TGTGCCAGTAGTATAAGCGTCGCTGAAGCTTTCTTT
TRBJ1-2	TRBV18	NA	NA	CASSPSQGSGYGYTF	TGTGCCAGCTCACCGAGCCAGGGCAGCGGGTATGGCTACACCTTC
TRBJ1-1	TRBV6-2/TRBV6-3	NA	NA	CASSYSRGAGAFF	TGTGCCAGCAGTTATTCAAGGGGCGCTGGAGCTTTCTTT
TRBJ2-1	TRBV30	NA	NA	CAWTGSSYNEQFF	TGTGCCTGGACTGGGAGCTCCTACAATGAGCAGTTCTTC
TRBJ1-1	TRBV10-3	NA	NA	CAISEVGTILNTEAFF	TGTGCCATCAGTGAAGTTGGGACAATCTTGAACACTGAAGCTTTCTTT
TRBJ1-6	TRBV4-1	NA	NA	CASSQGGIHSYNSPLHF	TGCGCCAGCAGCCAAGGGGGCATCCACTCCTATAATTCACCCCTCCACTTT
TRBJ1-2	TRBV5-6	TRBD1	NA	CASSLGDRGFEGYTF	TGTGCCAGCAGCTTGGGGGACAGGGGTTTTGAGGGCTACACCTTC
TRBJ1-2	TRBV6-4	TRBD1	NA	CASSPRTGGSGYTF	TGTGCCAGCAGCCCTCGGACAGGGGGCTCTGGCTACACCTTC
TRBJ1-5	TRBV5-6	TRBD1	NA	CASSSRQGVQPQHF	TGTGCCAGCAGCTCTAGACAGGGGGTTCAGCCCCAGCATTTT
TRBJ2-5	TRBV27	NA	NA	CASSWGRQETQYF	TGTGCCAGCAGTTGGGGCCGACAAGAGACCCAGTACTTC
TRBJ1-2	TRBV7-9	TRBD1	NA	CASSLAGTGDGYTF	TGTGCCAGCAGCTTAGCCGGGACAGGGGATGGCTACACCTTC
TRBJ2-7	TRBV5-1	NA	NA	CASSLGSSSYEQYF	TGCGCCAGCAGCTTGGGTTCTTCCTCCTACGAGCAGTACTTC
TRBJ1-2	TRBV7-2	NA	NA	CASSLAQERVSGYTF	TGTGCCAGCAGCTTAGCGCAAGAGAGGGTATCGGGCTACACCTTC
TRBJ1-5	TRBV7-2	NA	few	CASSLAGSGQPQHF	TGTGCCAGCAGCTTAGCGGGGAGCGGACAGCCCCAGCATTTT
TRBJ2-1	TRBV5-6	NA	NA	CASSLGGRTYNEQFF	TGTGCCAGCAGCTTAGGGGGTCGTACCTACAATGAGCAGTTCTTC
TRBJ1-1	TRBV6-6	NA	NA	CASSWTDNTEAFF	TGTGCCAGCAGTTGGACAGATAACACTGAAGCTTTCTTT
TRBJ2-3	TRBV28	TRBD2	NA	CASSFGRGGPDTQYF	TGTGCCAGCAGTTTTGGGCGGGGGGGCCCAGATACGCAGTATTTT
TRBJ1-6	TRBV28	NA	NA	CASSLRVGGSYNSPLHF	TGTGCCAGCAGTTTAAGGGTAGGGGGCTCCTATAATTCACCCCTCCACTTT
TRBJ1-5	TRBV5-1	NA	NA	CASSLVPGKRQPQHF	TGCGCCAGCAGCTTGGTTCCAGGCAAAAGACAGCCCCAGCATTTT
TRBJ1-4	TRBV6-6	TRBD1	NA	CASSLRDREKLFF	TGTGCCAGCAGTCTCCGGGACAGGGAAAAACTGTTTTTT